These 3 T cell receptor beta chains share one sample of origin, sequenced in a study of blood T cell repertoires in COVID-19. Method: immunoSEQ multiplex PCR; TCRdb's copy keeps in-frame clones and lacks some. The table records some 89,000 clones, 81% of them present only once. Sequencing was performed on peripheral blood. The receptors were sampled from a man between 60 and 70 years old with acute or convalescent COVID-19.

V gene TRBV5-4 combines with J gene TRBJ2-1; D might be TRBD2 (6 bases). The germline V and J ends were trimmed by 6 bases and 0 bases, with 16 bases remaining between them. This CDR3 is built from 16 residues. CDR1 and CDR2 from the germline V gene are SGHNT and YYREEE (reference sequence). CDR3 coding DNA: TGTGCCAGCACCCGGGGAGGCGTTAGCTCCTACAATGAGCAGTTCTTC. This translates into CASTRGGVSSYNEQFF. The full variable domain, in which reference TRBV5-4 and TRBJ2-1 provide the parts outside the CDR3, is ETGVTQSPTHLIKTRGQQVTLRCSSQSGHNTVSWYQQALGQGPQFIFQYYREEENGRGNFPPRFSGLQFPNYSSELNVNALELDDSALYLCASTRGGVSSYNEQFFGPGTRLTVL.

This clone was seen only once. The chain carries TRBV5-1 and TRBJ2-7; 7 positions match TRBD2. The CDR3 extends over 13 amino acids. From germline, CDR1 is SGHRS and CDR2 YFSETQ. J gave up 6 bases and V 6 bases, and 9 bases lay outside the gene matches. CDR3 sequence reads: CASMPGREGEQYF. Here the CDR3 DNA reads TGCGCCAGCATGCCAGGGAGGGAAGGCGAGCAGTACTTC.

The chain links TRBV24-1 to TRBJ2-4, with D maybe TRBD2 (5 bases). This CDR3 has 14 amino acids. Per germline, CDR1 KGHDR and CDR2 SFDVKD. V lost 7 bases and J 3 bases, leaving 12 bases between the germline ends. The CDR3 spells CATRDSKGKNIQYF. In DNA, the CDR3 is TGTGCCACCAGGGACTCTAAGGGCAAAAACATTCAGTACTTC.